Shown below are 24 T cell receptor beta chains from a single sample sequenced in a study of glioma-infiltrating T cells. Using RNA template, CDR3s of TCR alpha and beta were amplified with iRepertoire arm-PCR. TCRdb fed the multiplex PCR reads into MiXCR, producing one record per CDR3 protein. The sample includes over 120,000 distinct CDR3 sequences, roughly two fifths seen only once; the top ten take around 18%. Sequenced input: glioma tissue, nonneoplastic brain tissue, or PBMCs (not recorded which). The receptor source for this set is a human donor with low-grade glioma or glioblastoma, undergoing nonglioma brain surgery, or in good health (not recorded which).

The gene calls are TRBV20-1 and TRBJ1-2; unclear D gene. The germline CDR1 and CDR2 sequences are DFQATT and SNEGSKA (reference sequence). The V gene lost 3 bases and the J gene lost 8 bases, with 10 bases spanning the gap. The CDR3 sequence is 11 residues long. The CDR3 sequence is CSARRSEGYTF. For the CDR3, the DNA is TGCAGTGCTAGGCGCAGCGAGGGCTACACCTTC.

This clonotype was picked up many times. The rearrangement joins TRBV28 to TRBJ1-6, with 8 positions matching TRBD1. Germline V gene lookup returns CDR1 MDHEN and CDR2 SYDVKM. V shed 7 bases, J shed 10 bases, and the junction held 9 bases outside the gene matches. The length of the CDR3 is 14 residues. The CDR3 sequence is CASKPGQATSPLHF. Here the CDR3 DNA reads TGTGCCAGCAAACCGGGACAGGCAACATCACCCCTCCACTTT. Together with reference TRBV28 and TRBJ1-6, the CDR3 gives the full variable domain: DVKVTQSSRYLVKRTGEKVFLECVQDMDHENMFWYRQDPGLGLRLIYFSYDVKMKEKGDIPEGYSVSREKKERFSLILESASTNQTSMYLCASKPGQATSPLHFGNGTRLTVT.

This clonotype is a singleton in its sample. This chain connects TRBV6-1 to TRBJ2-7; TRBD1 matches 11 bases. V shed 6 bases, J shed 3 bases, and the junction held 7 bases outside the gene matches. Germline CDR1 and CDR2: MNHNS and SASEGT. CDR3 length: 15 residues. CDR3 in amino acids: CASSNRGQGGYEQYF. CDR3 nucleotide sequence: TGTGCCAGCAGCAACCGGGGACAGGGGGGCTACGAGCAGTACTTC.

V usage is TRBV28 and J usage is TRBJ1-2; 10 nucleotides align to TRBD1. CDR1 MDHEN and CDR2 SYDVKM come from the germline V gene. This CDR3 has 14 residues. V lost 6 bases, J lost 7 bases, and 8 bases stayed unmatched. CDR3 nucleotide sequence: TGTGCCAGCAGCTCTAAGACAGGGGGCGGTGGCTACACCTTC. Its translation is CASSSKTGGGGYTF.

The V gene is TRBV20-1, the J gene TRBJ2-4, with TRBD2 identical over 11 bases. Trimming took 0 bases from V and 7 from J; bases not matched to a gene: 5. The CDR3 consists of 15 residues. Germline V gives CDR1 DFQATT, CDR2 SNEGSKA (reference sequence). CDR3 amino acids: CSARDSGRALNIQYF. CDR3 in DNA: TGCAGTGCTAGAGATAGCGGGAGGGCCCTCAACATTCAGTACTTC.

The sample holds a few counts of this clonotype. This chain uses TRBV3-1 with TRBJ1-6; D ambiguous. V dropped 4 bases and J dropped 13 bases, with 23 bases sitting between them. The germline V gene encodes CDR1 LGHDT and CDR2 YNNKEL (reference sequence). The CDR3 totals 16 residues. CDR3 loop: CASSRPTDGDIRPLHF. The CDR3 DNA follows: TGTGCCAGCAGCCGCCCTACCGACGGCGACATCAGGCCCCTCCACTTT.

The rearrangement links TRBV6-2 or TRBV6-3 to TRBJ2-7, with D possibly being TRBD1 or TRBD2 (5 bases each). V lost 5 bases and J lost 2, with 16 bases in between. The CDR3 has 15 residues. From germline, CDR1 is MNHEY and CDR2 SVGEGT. The CDR3 protein is CASSRARGAPYEQYF. The CDR3 coding sequence is TGTGCCAGCAGTCGGGCCCGAGGGGCTCCCTACGAGCAGTACTTC.

This clonotype was seen a few times. V and J are TRBV4-1 and TRBJ1-2; weak D call: TRBD1 (6 bases). Between the trimmed V and J ends, which lost 5 bases and 8 bases, there was a span of 12 bases. CDR1 MGHRA and CDR2 YSYEKL come from the germline V gene. The CDR3 spans 12 residues. CDR3 sequence: CASSSGARGYTF. In DNA, the CDR3 is TGCGCCAGCAGCTCAGGGGCCCGGGGCTACACCTTC.

This clonotype was seen more than once but under ten times. The chain carries TRBV14 and TRBJ1-1; no clear D gene. V was pared by 0 bases and J by 4 bases, with 6 bases between. The CDR3 contains 13 residues. The V gene's germline CDR1 is SGHDN and CDR2 FVKESK. DNA for the CDR3: TGTGCCAGCAGCCAAGATCCCGTCACTGAAGCTTTCTTT. This gives the protein CASSQDPVTEAFF.

This clonotype was counted between two and nine times. This chain links TRBV7-2 with TRBJ1-3; no clear D. V was clipped by 3 bases and J by 0 bases, with 6 bases between them. Looked up from germline, CDR1 is SGHTA and CDR2 is FQGNSA. This CDR3 has 14 amino acids. The CDR3 spells CASSLYSSGNTIYF. The CDR3 DNA sequence: TGTGCCAGCAGCTTGTACAGCTCTGGAAACACCATATATTTT.

The chain recombines TRBV6-2 or TRBV6-3 with TRBJ2-6; D may correspond to TRBD1 or TRBD2 (5 bases each). The CDR3 consists of 15 residues. Germline V gene sequence: CDR1 MNHEY, CDR2 SVGEGT. Trimming took 6 bases from V and 2 from J, leaving 11 bases between them. This chain's CDR3 is CASRTWDAGANVLTF. The CDR3 DNA is TGTGCCAGCAGAACATGGGACGCTGGGGCCAACGTCCTGACTTTC.

This clonotype has ten or more counts. The J gene is TRBJ1-1, the V gene TRBV20-1, with D possibly being TRBD1 (5 bases). Germline assignment: CDR1 DFQATT and CDR2 SNEGSKA (reference sequence). The CDR3 is 14 residues long. Trimming cost V 1 base and J 2 bases, with 11 bases left between them. CDR3 bases: TGCAGTGCTAGAGGCCGACAGCCCAACACTGAAGCTTTCTTT. This gives the protein CSARGRQPNTEAFF.

The rearrangement links TRBV12-3 or TRBV12-4 to TRBJ2-7; D ambiguous. The ends were cut back, 1 base at V and 0 bases at J, with 4 bases in the middle. The CDR3 loop spans 13 amino acids. The CDR3 coding sequence is TGTGCCAGCAGTTTAGAGGGCTCCTACGAGCAGTACTTC. Its protein is CASSLEGSYEQYF.

This clonotype has only a few counts. This may arise from a read error, as a much more abundant clone is one base away. This chain links TRBV9 with TRBJ2-3; D is undetermined. V lost 3 bases and J 2 bases, leaving 10 bases between the germline ends. Germline CDR1 and CDR2: SGDLS and YYNGEE. This CDR3 spans 14 amino acids. CDR3 DNA: TGTGCCAGCAGCGCAGGTAGCCTCACAGATACGCAGTATTTT. Its translation: CASSAGSLTDTQYF.

The V gene is TRBV7-9, the J gene TRBJ2-7; no firm D call. The V gene lost 5 bases and the J gene lost 6 bases, with 14 bases spanning the gap. Germline-derived CDR1 and CDR2 are SEHNR and FQNEAQ (reference sequence). This CDR3 has 13 amino acids. In DNA form, the CDR3 reads TGTGCCAGCAGCCTAGACGCGCTGAGCGAGCAGTACTTC. This sequence encodes CASSLDALSEQYF.

Comment on this clonotype: No conserved phenylalanine or tryptophan ends this CDR3, so it is likely a read error. V gene TRBV20-1 combines with J gene TRBJ2-4, with D perhaps matching TRBD2 (6 bases). The CDR3 consists of 15 residues. With 0 bases removed from V and 6 bases from J, the gap between germline ends came to 15 bases. Germline lookup yields CDR1 DFQATT and CDR2 SNEGSKA (reference sequence). CDR3 sequence (DNA): TGCAGTGCTAGAGATCAGGAGGGTCGAGGAAACATTCAGTACCTC. Translating it yields CSARDQEGRGNIQYL.

This clonotype has a handful of counts. J is TRBJ1-5 and V is TRBV20-1; a possible D gene is TRBD1 (5 bases). CDR3 length: 14 residues. Trimming removed 4 bases at V and 4 bases at J, with 14 bases between. In germline, CDR1 is DFQATT, CDR2 SNEGSKA (reference sequence). The CDR3 nucleotides are TGCAGTGCTACTCAGGGCAGGGCTAATCAGCCCCAGCATTTT. It codes for CSATQGRANQPQHF.

V usage is TRBV4-1 and J usage is TRBJ1-5; tentative D call: TRBD1 (5 bases). V dropped 0 bases and J dropped 6 bases, with 12 bases sitting between them. CDR3 length: 15 amino acids. Germline V gives CDR1 MGHRA, CDR2 YSYEKL. The CDR3 loop reads CASSQDTQGGQPQHF. The CDR3 DNA reads as TGCGCCAGCAGCCAAGATACCCAGGGTGGTCAGCCCCAGCATTTT.

In this sample, this clonotype turned up once. V gene TRBV19 combines with J gene TRBJ1-2; 10 bases line up with TRBD1. There are 16 residues in the CDR3. Germline V gives CDR1 LNHDA, CDR2 SQIVND (reference sequence). V gave up 3 bases and J gave up 3 bases; unmatched junction bases: 7. The CDR3 loop is CASSIYGTGVDYGYTF. The CDR3 DNA reads TGTGCCAGTAGTATCTACGGGACAGGGGTTGACTATGGCTACACCTTC. Complete variable domain (other parts from reference TRBV19 and TRBJ1-2): DGGITQSPKYLFRKEGQNVTLSCEQNLNHDAMYWYRQDPGQGLRLIYYSQIVNDFQKGDIAEGYSVSREKKESFPLTVTSAQKNPTAFYLCASSIYGTGVDYGYTFGSGTRLTVV.

In this sample, this clonotype turned up once. This rearrangement joins TRBV20-1 to TRBJ2-1, with TRBD2 matching over 7 bases. There are 15 residues in the CDR3. Germline V lookup: CDR1 DFQATT, CDR2 SNEGSKA (reference sequence). The V gene end was trimmed by 6 bases and the J gene end by 5 bases; junction bases not matched to a gene: 13. As DNA, the CDR3 is TGCAGTGCCCATTCGCTCCGCGGGAGAGACAATGAGCAGTTCTTC. The encoded protein is CSAHSLRGRDNEQFF.

The chain employs TRBV11-2 and TRBJ1-5, with D perhaps TRBD1 (5 bases). Germline loops: CDR1 SGHAT, CDR2 FQNNGV. Trimming took off 0 bases at V and 5 bases at J, with 8 bases between the two ends. CDR3 length equals 14 residues. The CDR3 spells CASSLEGGDQPQHF. The CDR3 DNA reads as TGTGCCAGCAGCTTAGAGGGAGGGGATCAGCCCCAGCATTTT. Based on the CDR3 plus reference TRBV11-2 and TRBJ1-5, the full variable domain is EAGVAQSPRYKIIEKRQSVAFWCNPISGHATLYWYQQILGQGPKLLIQFQNNGVVDDSQLPKDRFSAERLKGVDSTLKIQPAKLEDSAVYLCASSLEGGDQPQHFGDGTRLSIL.

The table lists this clonotype with a few counts. The chain combines TRBV6-1 with TRBJ2-7; 9 bases are shared with TRBD1. Germline V gives CDR1 MNHNS, CDR2 SASEGT. The length of the CDR3 is 15 residues. The V gene end was trimmed by 5 bases and the J gene end by 3 bases; junction bases not matched to a gene: 8. CDR3 amino acids: CASSPTGTGNYEQYF. In DNA, the CDR3 is TGTGCCAGCAGTCCAACCGGGACAGGGAACTACGAGCAGTACTTC.

The gene calls are TRBV27 and TRBJ1-6; D gene uncertain. Germline lookup yields CDR1 MNHEY and CDR2 SMNVEV (reference sequence). The V end lost 5 bases, the J end lost 4 bases, and 9 bases lay between the germline ends. The CDR3 covers 14 residues. The CDR3 DNA sequence: TGTGCCAGCAGTATCACCGCTTATAATTCACCCCTCCACTTT. It encodes CASSITAYNSPLHF.

This chain connects TRBV7-8 to TRBJ1-1; no firm D call. This CDR3 has 14 residues. Deletions cut 0 bases from V and 6 bases from J, with 11 bases between. Germline lookup yields CDR1 SGHVS and CDR2 FQNEAQ. The CDR3, as DNA: TGTGCCAGCAGCTTAGCACTTCGGCGAGCTGAAGCTTTCTTT. This translates into CASSLALRRAEAFF.